Listed below are T cell receptor beta chains from one sample, sequenced in a study of cytomegalovirus exposure and HLA in healthy donors. Assay used: immunoSEQ multiplex PCR; TCRdb lists only in-frame clones, some missing. The data show around 140,000 clones, 77% seen once. Sequencing was done on a sample of PBMCs. These TCRs come from a male donor in good health and CMV-seronegative. Both conserved end residues are part of each CDR3. D genes are given only for firm matches. Clone size is stated in some rows and not others, as once, few, many or a class when expanded.

>NA|TRBJ2-6|16|NA|TRBV5-1
CASSLIQDSGANVLTF
TGCGCCAGCAGCTTGATACAGGACTCTGGGGCCAACGTCCTGACTTTC
>few|TRBJ1-2|12|NA|TRBV9
CASSTGNYGYTF
TGTGCCAGCTCTACAGGGAACTATGGCTACACCTTC
>NA|TRBJ2-2|15|NA|TRBV9
CASSVAGANTGELFF
TGTGCCAGCAGCGTAGCAGGGGCGAACACCGGGGAGCTGTTTTTT
>NA|TRBJ1-1|13|NA|TRBV6-5
CASLAQGGTEAFF
TGTGCCAGCCTGGCCCAGGGAGGGACTGAAGCTTTCTTT
>once|TRBJ1-5|14|TRBD1|TRBV4-1
CASSRQGYNQPQHF
TGCGCCAGCAGCCGACAGGGCTACAATCAGCCCCAGCATTTT
>NA|TRBJ2-2|17|TRBD2|TRBV25-1
CASSETRGGDHTGELFF
TGTGCCAGCAGTGAAACCCGGGGGGGGGACCACACCGGGGAGCTGTTTTTT
>NA|TRBJ2-1|20|TRBD2|TRBV12-5
CASGNSGTSGTQSSYNEQFF
TGTGCTAGTGGAAACAGCGGGACTAGCGGGACGCAAAGCTCCTACAATGAGCAGTTCTTC
>NA|TRBJ1-1|14|NA|TRBV10-2
CASRGGGYFTEAFF
TGCGCCAGCAGGGGGGGAGGCTACTTCACTGAAGCTTTCTTT
>NA|TRBJ2-5|14|NA|TRBV5-1
CASSLGQPQETQYF
TGCGCCAGCAGCTTGGGACAACCCCAAGAGACCCAGTACTTC
>NA|TRBJ1-4|16|TRBD1|TRBV11-2
CASSLTAGQGVEKLFF
TGTGCCAGCAGCTTGACGGCTGGACAGGGTGTTGAAAAACTGTTTTTT
>NA|TRBJ2-7|14|NA|TRBV27
CASSLTQSSYEQYF
TGTGCCAGCAGTCTGACACAAAGCTCCTACGAGCAGTACTTC
>NA|TRBJ2-2|15|NA|TRBV27
CASSLTGVRAGELFF
TGTGCCAGCAGTCTTACGGGAGTACGGGCCGGGGAGCTGTTTTTT
>NA|TRBJ2-4|14|NA|TRBV19
CASSIAIYLNIQYF
TGTGCCAGTAGTATAGCTATATACTTAAACATTCAGTACTTC
>NA|TRBJ2-7|15|TRBD2|TRBV6-1
CASSDVGLVSYEQYF
TGTGCCAGCAGTGATGTCGGACTAGTATCCTACGAGCAGTACTTC
>once|TRBJ2-2|17|TRBD2|TRBV23-1
CASSQPLAGGCTGELFF
TGCGCCAGCAGTCAACCTCTAGCGGGAGGTTGCACCGGGGAGCTGTTTTTT
>NA|TRBJ2-5|13|NA|TRBV6-5
CASSYPAGETQYF
TGTGCCAGCAGTTACCCGGCGGGTGAGACCCAGTACTTC
>NA|TRBJ1-6|15|TRBD1|TRBV7-9
CASSSATGVNSPLHF
TGTGCCAGCAGCTCCGCCACAGGGGTGAATTCACCCCTCCACTTT
>NA|TRBJ1-2|15|NA|TRBV7-9
CASSSPVQGGYGYTF
TGTGCCAGCAGCTCACCGGTTCAAGGCGGCTATGGCTACACCTTC
>NA|TRBJ1-4|15|TRBD1|TRBV5-1
CASSSQTGGVEKLFF
TGCGCCAGCAGCTCCCAGACAGGGGGTGTGGAAAAACTGTTTTTT
>NA|TRBJ2-2|13|NA|TRBV4-1
CASSQVLTGELFF
TGCGCCAGCAGCCAAGTTCTGACCGGGGAGCTGTTTTTT
>NA|TRBJ2-1|15|TRBD2|TRBV9
CASSKGLAGANEQFF
TGTGCCAGCAGCAAGGGACTAGCGGGAGCAAATGAGCAGTTCTTC
>once|TRBJ1-1|16|NA|TRBV28
CASSSLSRVSNTEAFF
TGTGCCAGCAGTTCCTTATCCCGGGTCTCGAACACTGAAGCTTTCTTT
>few|TRBJ2-7|11|NA|TRBV7-8
CASTPSHEQYF
TGTGCCAGCACTCCTAGCCACGAGCAGTACTTC
>NA|TRBJ2-3|15|NA|TRBV7-7
CASSLGGDRTDTQYF
TGTGCTAGCAGCTTAGGGGGGGACAGGACAGATACGCAGTATTTT
>NA|TRBJ2-1|15|TRBD2|TRBV6-6
CASSYSLAGGLEQFF
TGTGCCAGCAGTTATAGTCTAGCGGGAGGCCTAGAGCAGTTCTTC
>once|TRBJ2-3|11|NA|TRBV2
CASADRITQYF
TGTGCCAGCGCCGACAGGATTACGCAGTATTTT
>NA|TRBJ2-7|14|TRBD1|TRBV5-1
CASSPGTANYEQYF
TGCGCCAGCAGCCCAGGGACAGCGAACTACGAGCAGTACTTC
>NA|TRBJ2-7|16|TRBD1|TRBV7-8
CASSSLGTGGRSEQYF
TGTGCCAGCAGCTCATTGGGGACAGGGGGTCGTTCCGAGCAGTACTTC
>NA|TRBJ1-5|14|TRBD1|TRBV5-6
CASSSTGIDQPQHF
TGTGCCAGCAGCTCGACAGGGATCGATCAGCCCCAGCATTTT
>NA|TRBJ1-4|16|NA|TRBV10-2
CASSGQAVLSNEKLFF
TGCGCCAGCAGTGGACAGGCGGTTCTGTCTAATGAAAAACTGTTTTTT
>NA|TRBJ1-2|13|NA|TRBV7-9
CASTRSGNYGYTF
TGTGCCAGCACTCGTTCGGGGAACTATGGCTACACCTTC
>NA|TRBJ2-7|12|NA|TRBV25-1
CASGSAVYEQYF
TGTGCCAGCGGATCGGCGGTGTACGAGCAGTACTTC
>NA|TRBJ1-1|12|NA|TRBV2
CANRKGLTEAFF
TGTGCCAACAGAAAAGGACTCACTGAAGCTTTCTTT
>NA|TRBJ1-1|14|NA|TRBV9
CASSVGGAPTEAFF
TGTGCCAGCAGCGTAGGGGGAGCTCCCACTGAAGCTTTCTTT
>NA|TRBJ1-1|14|NA|TRBV14
CASSRNLRQYEAFF
TGTGCCAGCAGCCGAAATCTACGACAGTATGAAGCTTTCTTT
>NA|TRBJ1-2|14|TRBD1|TRBV11-2
CASSSGQAPRGYTF
TGTGCCAGCAGCTCGGGACAGGCGCCCCGTGGCTACACCTTC
>NA|TRBJ2-7|17|TRBD2|TRBV11-2
CASSLLVSSGGSYEQYF
TGTGCCAGCAGCTTATTGGTATCCAGCGGGGGCTCCTACGAGCAGTACTTC
>few|TRBJ2-7|15|TRBD1|TRBV27
CASSLSTGVTYEQYF
TGTGCCAGCAGTTTATCTACAGGGGTCACCTACGAGCAGTACTTC
>NA|TRBJ1-1|12|TRBD1|TRBV19
CASSWAGGEAFF
TGTGCCAGTAGTTGGGCAGGGGGCGAAGCTTTCTTT
>NA|TRBJ1-4|16|NA|TRBV7-8
CASSPLGGATNEKLFF
TGTGCCAGCAGCCCATTAGGAGGTGCAACTAATGAAAAACTGTTTTTT
>NA|TRBJ1-6|20|TRBD1|TRBV19
CASSRRAGTVTSSYNSPLHF
TGTGCCAGTAGCCGTCGAGCCGGGACAGTCACGAGCTCCTATAATTCACCCCTCCACTTT
>NA|TRBJ1-2|12|NA|TRBV28
CASSLDGYGYTF
TGTGCCAGCAGTTTAGACGGGTATGGCTACACCTTC
>NA|TRBJ1-4|16|NA|TRBV6-5
CASSYSFSGANEKLFF
TGTGCCAGCAGTTACTCATTTTCGGGGGCTAATGAAAAACTGTTTTTT
>NA|TRBJ1-1|11|NA|TRBV5-4
CASSSGAEAFF
TGTGCCAGCAGCTCTGGAGCTGAAGCTTTCTTT
>NA|TRBJ1-1|11|TRBD1|TRBV19
CASSLQGVAFF
TGTGCCAGTAGTCTACAGGGGGTGGCTTTCTTT
>NA|TRBJ2-1|15|NA|TRBV4-1
CASSTDTSDYNEQFF
TGCGCCAGCAGCACGGACACGTCTGATTACAATGAGCAGTTCTTC
>NA|TRBJ2-7|12|NA|TRBV10-3
CAIRGIDYEQYF
TGTGCCATCAGGGGAATCGACTACGAGCAGTACTTC
>few|TRBJ1-1|15|TRBD1|TRBV18
CASSPPGGLNTEAFF
TGTGCCAGCTCACCACCAGGGGGCTTGAACACTGAAGCTTTCTTT